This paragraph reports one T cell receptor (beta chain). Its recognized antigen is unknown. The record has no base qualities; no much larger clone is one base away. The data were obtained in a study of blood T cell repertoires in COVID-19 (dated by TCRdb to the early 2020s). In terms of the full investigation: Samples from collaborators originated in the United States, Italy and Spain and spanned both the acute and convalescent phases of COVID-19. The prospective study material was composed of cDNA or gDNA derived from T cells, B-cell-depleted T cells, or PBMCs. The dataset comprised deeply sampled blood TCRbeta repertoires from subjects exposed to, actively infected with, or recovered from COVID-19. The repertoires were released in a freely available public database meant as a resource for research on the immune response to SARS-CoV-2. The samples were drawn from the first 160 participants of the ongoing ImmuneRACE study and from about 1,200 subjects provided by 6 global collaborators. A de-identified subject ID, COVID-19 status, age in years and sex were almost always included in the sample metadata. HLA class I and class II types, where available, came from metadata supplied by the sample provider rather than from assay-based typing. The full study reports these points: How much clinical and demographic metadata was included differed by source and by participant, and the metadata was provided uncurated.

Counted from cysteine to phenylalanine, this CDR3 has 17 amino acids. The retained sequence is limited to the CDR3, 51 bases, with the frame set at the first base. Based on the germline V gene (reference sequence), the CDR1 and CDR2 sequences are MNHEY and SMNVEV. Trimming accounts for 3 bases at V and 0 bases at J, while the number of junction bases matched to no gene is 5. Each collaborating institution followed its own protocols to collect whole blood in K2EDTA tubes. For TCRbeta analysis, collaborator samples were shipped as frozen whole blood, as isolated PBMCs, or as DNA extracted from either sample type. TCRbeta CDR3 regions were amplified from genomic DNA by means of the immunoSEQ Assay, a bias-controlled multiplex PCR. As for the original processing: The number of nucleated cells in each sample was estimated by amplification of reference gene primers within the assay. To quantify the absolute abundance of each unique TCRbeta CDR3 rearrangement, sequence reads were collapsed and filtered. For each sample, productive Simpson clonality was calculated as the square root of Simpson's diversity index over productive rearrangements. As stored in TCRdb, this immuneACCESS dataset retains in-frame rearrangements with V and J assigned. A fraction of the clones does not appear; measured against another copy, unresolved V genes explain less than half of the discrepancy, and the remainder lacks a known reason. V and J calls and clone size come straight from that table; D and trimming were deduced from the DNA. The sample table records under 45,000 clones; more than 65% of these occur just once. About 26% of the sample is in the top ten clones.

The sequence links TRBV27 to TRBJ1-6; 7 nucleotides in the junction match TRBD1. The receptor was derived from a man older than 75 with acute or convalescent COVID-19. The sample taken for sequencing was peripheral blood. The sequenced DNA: TGTGCCAGCAGTTTCGGGTCAGGGGGCTCCTATAATTCACCCCTCCACTTT. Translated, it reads CASSFGSGGSYNSPLHF.